Below are 8 T cell receptor beta chains sequenced from a single sample in a study of OX40 agonist ivuxolimab in advanced cancers. Assay used: immunoSEQ multiplex PCR; TCRdb lists only in-frame clones, some missing. The repertoire holds tens of thousands of clones, with around nine tenths as singletons. This material consisted of CD4+ or CD8+ T cells sorted from blood, taken in a trial of the OX40 agonist ivuxolimab. These receptors came from an adult with an advanced solid tumor such as melanoma, head and neck, liver or kidney cancer.

The rearrangement links TRBV15 to TRBJ1-5, with D possibly TRBD1 on 5 matching bases. CDR3 length equals 14 residues. Between the trimmed V and J ends, which lost 9 bases and 1 base, there was a span of 13 bases. Germline CDR1 LNHNV, CDR2 YYDKDF (reference sequence). The CDR3 DNA reads as TGTGCCACGCAACCGGGGGGAAGCAATCAGCCCCAGCATTTT. As protein: CATQPGGSNQPQHF.

The V gene is TRBV7-8, the J gene TRBJ2-7; no definite D call. V lost 1 base, J lost 0 bases, and 13 bases lay in between. This CDR3 has 16 amino acids. Germline assignment: CDR1 SGHVS and CDR2 FQNEAQ. This chain's CDR3 is CASSLGVRVSSYEQYF. CDR3 in DNA: TGTGCCAGCAGCTTAGGAGTAAGGGTCAGCTCCTACGAGCAGTACTTC.

This clone has just one count. The V call is TRBV6-5, the J call TRBJ1-5; D is ambiguous. The CDR3 sequence is 14 residues long. Trimming pared 4 bases from V and 1 base from J, leaving 8 bases between. CDR1 and CDR2 (germline): MNHEY, SVGAGI. The CDR3: CASSSVASNQPQHF. The CDR3 DNA is TGTGCCAGCAGTTCAGTCGCCAGCAATCAGCCCCAGCATTTT.

The gene calls are TRBV29-1 and TRBJ2-7; TRBD2 matches 7 bases. Germline CDR1 and CDR2: SQVTM and ANQGSEA. The CDR3 is 13 amino acids. The J segment lost 3 bases and the V segment lost 2 bases, leaving 4 bases of the junction unmatched. This CDR3 reads CSVELWGGYEQYF. The CDR3 DNA is TGCAGCGTTGAACTGTGGGGGGGCTACGAGCAGTACTTC.

The CDR3 DNA sequence: TGCGCCAGCAGCTTGGACGTAGGGACTGAAGCTTTCTTT. Translated, it gives CASSLDVGTEAFF. This rearrangement joins TRBV5-1 to TRBJ1-1; unclear D gene. Germline V gene data show CDR1 as SGHRS and CDR2 as YFSETQ. This CDR3 has 13 residues. The V end lost 0 bases, the J end lost 5 bases, and 8 bases lay between the germline ends. Full variable domain (missing parts from reference TRBV5-1 and TRBJ1-1): KAGVTQTPRYLIKTRGQQVTLSCSPISGHRSVSWYQQTPGQGLQFLFEYFSETQRNKGNFPGRFSGRQFSNSRSEMNVSTLELGDSALYLCASSLDVGTEAFFGQGTRLTVV.

This rearrangement joins TRBV7-8 to TRBJ2-5; D is possibly TRBD2 (6 bases). Germline V gene lookup returns CDR1 SGHVS and CDR2 FQNEAQ. This CDR3 is built from 15 residues. Trimming took off 0 bases at V and 2 bases at J, with 10 bases between the two ends. In DNA, the CDR3 is TGTGCCAGCAGCTTAGCTTCGGGGGTACAAGAGACCCAGTACTTC. Translated, it gives CASSLASGVQETQYF. The whole variable domain, remainder taken from reference TRBV7-8 and TRBJ2-5, is GAGVSQSPRYKVAKRGQDVALRCDPISGHVSLFWYQQALGQGPEFLTYFQNEAQLDKSGLPSDRFFAERPEGSVSTLKIQRTQQEDSAVYLCASSLASGVQETQYFGPGTRLLVL.

The chain joins TRBV19 to TRBJ2-7; 10 bases match TRBD2. The CDR3 is made up of 15 amino acids. Trimming removed 10 bases from V and 0 bases from J; junction bases left unmatched: 9. Germline assignment: CDR1 LNHDA and CDR2 SQIVND (reference sequence). This CDR3 reads CATTSRTSGSYEQYF. The CDR3 nucleotides read TGTGCCACCACGAGCCGGACTAGCGGCTCCTACGAGCAGTACTTC.

This chain links TRBV9 with TRBJ2-4; perhaps D is TRBD1 or TRBD2 (6 bases each). The CDR3 spans 15 residues. The V and J ends lost 2 bases and 7 bases respectively, with 16 bases between them. Germline assignment: CDR1 SGDLS and CDR2 YYNGEE. The CDR3, as DNA: TGTGCCAGCAGCGTGGCTGGGGGAGGACAGAACATTCAGTACTTC. As protein: CASSVAGGGQNIQYF.